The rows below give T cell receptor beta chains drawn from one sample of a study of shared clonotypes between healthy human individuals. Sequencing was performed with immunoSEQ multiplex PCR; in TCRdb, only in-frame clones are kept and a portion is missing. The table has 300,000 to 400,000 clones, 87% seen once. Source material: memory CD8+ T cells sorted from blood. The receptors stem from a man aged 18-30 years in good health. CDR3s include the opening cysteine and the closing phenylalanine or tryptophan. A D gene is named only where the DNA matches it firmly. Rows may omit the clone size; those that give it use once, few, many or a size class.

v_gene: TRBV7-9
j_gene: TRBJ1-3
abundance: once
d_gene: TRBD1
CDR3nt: TGTGCCAGCAGCAAATCACCGACAGGGCTCTCTGGAAACACCATATATTTT
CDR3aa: CASSKSPTGLSGNTIYF

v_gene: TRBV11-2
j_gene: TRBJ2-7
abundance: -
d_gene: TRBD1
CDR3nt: TGTGCCAGCAGCTTAGCGGGACAGTCTGGTTACGAGCAGTACTTC
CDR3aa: CASSLAGQSGYEQYF

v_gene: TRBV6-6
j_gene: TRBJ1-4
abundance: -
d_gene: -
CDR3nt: TGTGCCAGCAGTGATTTGCCTGGGGAAAAACTGTTTTTT
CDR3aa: CASSDLPGEKLFF

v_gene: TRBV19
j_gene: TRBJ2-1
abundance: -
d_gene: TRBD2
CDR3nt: TGTGCCAGTAGTCCTGCGGGGGGTCCCTACAATGAGCAGTTCTTC
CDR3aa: CASSPAGGPYNEQFF

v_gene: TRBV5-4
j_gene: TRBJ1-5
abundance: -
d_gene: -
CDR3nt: TGTGCCAGCAGCCCGGGTCTCGGCCAGCCCCAGCATTTT
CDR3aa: CASSPGLGQPQHF

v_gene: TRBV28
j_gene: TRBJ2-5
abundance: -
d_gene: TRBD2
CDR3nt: TGTGCCAGCAGTTTTCTAGCGGGGGCAGAGACCCAGTACTTC
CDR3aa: CASSFLAGAETQYF

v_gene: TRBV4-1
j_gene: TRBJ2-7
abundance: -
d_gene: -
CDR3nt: TGCGCCAGCAGCCCTAGGGACACGTTCCTCGAGCAGTACTTC
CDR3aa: CASSPRDTFLEQYF

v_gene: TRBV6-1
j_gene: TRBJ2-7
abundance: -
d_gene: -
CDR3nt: TGTGCCAGCAGTGAATATCCCCGGGACGCCTGGGAGCAGTACTTC
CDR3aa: CASSEYPRDAWEQYF

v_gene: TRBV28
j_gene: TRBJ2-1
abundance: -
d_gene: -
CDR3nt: TGTGCCAGCAGTTTACGGGTTGCCTTGGGGGAGCAGTTCTTC
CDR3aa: CASSLRVALGEQFF

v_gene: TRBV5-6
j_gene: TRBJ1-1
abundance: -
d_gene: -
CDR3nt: TGTGCCAGCAGCTTGGTCGGGGGCGGCACTGAAGCTTTCTTT
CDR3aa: CASSLVGGGTEAFF

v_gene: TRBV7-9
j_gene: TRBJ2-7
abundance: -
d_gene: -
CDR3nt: TGTGCCAGCAGCTTTGGGTCAGTCGTCTACGAGCAGTACTTC
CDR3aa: CASSFGSVVYEQYF

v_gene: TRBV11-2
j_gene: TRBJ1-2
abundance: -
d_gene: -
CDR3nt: TGTGCCAGCAGCCCGAGGTCCCCCAATGTGCACTATGGCTACACCTTC
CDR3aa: CASSPRSPNVHYGYTF

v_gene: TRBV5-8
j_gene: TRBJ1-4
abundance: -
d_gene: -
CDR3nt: TGTGCCAGCAGCCCGGGGGTTACGAGCCTTGCAACTAATGAAAAACTGTTTTTT
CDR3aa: CASSPGVTSLATNEKLFF

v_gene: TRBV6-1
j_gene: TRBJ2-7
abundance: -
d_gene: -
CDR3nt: TGTGCCAGCAGTGAATATTGGGACGGGCTCGGCTACGAGCAGTACTTC
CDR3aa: CASSEYWDGLGYEQYF

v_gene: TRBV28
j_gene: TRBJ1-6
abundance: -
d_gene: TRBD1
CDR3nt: TGTGCCAGCAGTTACCGGGACAGGGGCCGCGCTGGGAGTAATTCACCCCTCCACTTT
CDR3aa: CASSYRDRGRAGSNSPLHF

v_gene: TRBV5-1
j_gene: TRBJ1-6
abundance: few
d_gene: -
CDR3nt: TGCGCCAGCAGCTTGGATCGTAATTCACCCCTCCACTTT
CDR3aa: CASSLDRNSPLHF

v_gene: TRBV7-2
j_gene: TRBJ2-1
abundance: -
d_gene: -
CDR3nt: TGTGCCAGCAGCTTAAGTGTGGGTCCCTACAATGAGCAGTTCTTC
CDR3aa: CASSLSVGPYNEQFF

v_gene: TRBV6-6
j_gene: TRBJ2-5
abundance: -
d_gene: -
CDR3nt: TGTGCCAGCAGTTTCCCCAGTCAAGAGACCCAGTACTTC
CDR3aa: CASSFPSQETQYF

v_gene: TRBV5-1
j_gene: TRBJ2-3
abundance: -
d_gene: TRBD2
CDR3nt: TGCGCCAGCAGCTTGATAGCGGGAGCTACAGATACGCAGTATTTT
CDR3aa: CASSLIAGATDTQYF

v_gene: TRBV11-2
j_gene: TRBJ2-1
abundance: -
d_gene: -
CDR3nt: TGTGCCAGCAGTCCTCCCAACAGCCCTGGTTTTCATGAGCAGTTCTTC
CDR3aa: CASSPPNSPGFHEQFF

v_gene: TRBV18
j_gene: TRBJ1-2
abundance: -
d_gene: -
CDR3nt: TGTGCCAGCTCATCGGAGGGGGTTAGGTATGGCTACACCTTC
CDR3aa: CASSSEGVRYGYTF

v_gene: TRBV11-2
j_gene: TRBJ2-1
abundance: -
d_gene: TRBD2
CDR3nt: TGTGCCAGCAGCTTGACGGGGGGTTACAATGAGCAGTTCTTC
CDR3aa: CASSLTGGYNEQFF

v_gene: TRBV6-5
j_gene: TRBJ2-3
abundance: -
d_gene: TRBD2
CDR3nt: TGTGCCAGCAGTTCTAGCGGGCAGGCGCAGTATTTT
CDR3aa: CASSSSGQAQYF

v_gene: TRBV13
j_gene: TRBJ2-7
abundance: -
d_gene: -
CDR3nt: TGTGCCAGCAGCACGGAGGGCCCTCCCGAGCAGTACTTC
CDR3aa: CASSTEGPPEQYF

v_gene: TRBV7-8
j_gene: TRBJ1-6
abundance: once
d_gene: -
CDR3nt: TGTGCCAGCAACCAGGGAATTTTTGTTTCACCCCTCCACTTT
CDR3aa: CASNQGIFVSPLHF

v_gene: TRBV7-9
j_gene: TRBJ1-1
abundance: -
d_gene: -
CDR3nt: TGTGCCATCTCCGGGGCACTGGGAACTGAAGCTTTCTTT
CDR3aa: CAISGALGTEAFF

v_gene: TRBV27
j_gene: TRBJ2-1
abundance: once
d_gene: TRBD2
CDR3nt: TGTGCCAGCAGTTTGTCTAGCGGGAGCTCCTACAATGAGCAGTTCTTC
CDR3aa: CASSLSSGSSYNEQFF

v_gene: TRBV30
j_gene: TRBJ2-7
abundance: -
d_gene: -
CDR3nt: TGTGCCTGGAGTATGGACCACGAGCAGTACTTC
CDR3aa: CAWSMDHEQYF